This T cell receptor beta chain originates from a study of blood T cell repertoires in COVID-19. About the study: Whether acute or convalescent, the COVID-19 samples came from the United States, Italy and Spain. PBMCs, B-cell-depleted T cells, or T cells were the source of the cDNA or gDNA that made up the material.

Trimming shortened V by 8 bases and J by 2 bases, and 12 bases separated the two germline ends. This CDR3 has 13 residues. The germline V gene has CDR1 MGHDK and CDR2 SYGVNS. In the original workflow: Counts of nucleated cells, estimated from reference gene primer amplification, were obtained. Profiled with immunoSEQ multiplex PCR; TCRdb holds only in-frame clones, not every one. Clonal size and the V and J genes are those of that table, whereas D and trimming came from the DNA. This sample has around 170,000 clones; roughly nine tenths occur once, and the top ten carry roughly 4%. V and J are TRBV25-1 and TRBJ1-2; maybe TRBD1 (6 bases). This TCR came from a woman in her sixties or seventies with acute or convalescent COVID-19. Sequenced input: peripheral blood. The CDR3 region is CASSDSSNYGYTF. The CDR3 nucleotides are TGTGCCAGCTCGGACAGCTCCAACTATGGCTACACCTTC.